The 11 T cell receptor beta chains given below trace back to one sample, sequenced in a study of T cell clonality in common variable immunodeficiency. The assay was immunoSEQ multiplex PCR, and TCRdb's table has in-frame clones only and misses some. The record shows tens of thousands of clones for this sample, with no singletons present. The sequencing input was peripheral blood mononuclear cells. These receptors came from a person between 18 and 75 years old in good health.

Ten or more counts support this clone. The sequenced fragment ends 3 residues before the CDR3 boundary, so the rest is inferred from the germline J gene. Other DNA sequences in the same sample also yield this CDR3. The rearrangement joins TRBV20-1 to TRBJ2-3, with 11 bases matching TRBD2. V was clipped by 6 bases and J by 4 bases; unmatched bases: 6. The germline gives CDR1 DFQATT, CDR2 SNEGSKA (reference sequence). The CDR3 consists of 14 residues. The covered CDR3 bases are TGCAGTGCACCCACTAGCGGGAGCGCAGATACG. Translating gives CSAPTSGSADT. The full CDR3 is CSAPTSGSADTQYF.

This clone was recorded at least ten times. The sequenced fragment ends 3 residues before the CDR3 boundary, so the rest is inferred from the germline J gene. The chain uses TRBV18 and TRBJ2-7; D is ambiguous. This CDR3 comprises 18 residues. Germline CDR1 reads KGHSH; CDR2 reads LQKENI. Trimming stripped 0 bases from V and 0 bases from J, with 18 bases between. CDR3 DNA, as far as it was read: TGTGCCAGCTCACCACCAGGGTTTCCAAATCAAGGCTCCTACGAG. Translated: CASSPPGFPNQGSYE. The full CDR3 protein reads CASSPPGFPNQGSYEQYF.

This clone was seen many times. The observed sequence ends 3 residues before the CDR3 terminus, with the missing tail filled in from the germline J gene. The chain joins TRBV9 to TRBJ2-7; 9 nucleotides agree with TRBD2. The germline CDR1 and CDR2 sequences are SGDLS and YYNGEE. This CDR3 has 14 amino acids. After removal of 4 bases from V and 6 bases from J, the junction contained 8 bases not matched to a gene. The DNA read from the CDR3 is TGTGCCAGCAGCTCCTCGGGACTAGCTAGCGAG. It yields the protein CASSSSGLASE. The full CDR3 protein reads CASSSSGLASEQYF.

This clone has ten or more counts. The CDR3 bases that were read are TGTGCCAGCAGCCAAGGACTAAGAAACTACGAG. This translates into CASSQGLRNYE. The whole CDR3 region reads CASSQGLRNYEQYF. The gene calls are TRBV14 and TRBJ2-7; a weak D match, TRBD2 (5 bases). The read halts 3 residues ahead of the CDR3 end, with the missing end drawn from the germline J gene. V lost 1 base, J lost 3 bases, and 10 bases lay in between. Germline V gives CDR1 SGHDN, CDR2 FVKESK. The CDR3 is made up of 14 amino acids.

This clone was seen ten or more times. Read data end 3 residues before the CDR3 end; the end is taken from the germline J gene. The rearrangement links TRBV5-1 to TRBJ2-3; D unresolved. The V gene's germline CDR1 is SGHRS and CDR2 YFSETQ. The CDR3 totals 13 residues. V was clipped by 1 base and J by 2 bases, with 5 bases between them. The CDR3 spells CASSLTDTDTQYF. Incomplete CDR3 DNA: TGCGCCAGCAGCTTGACAGACACAGATACG.

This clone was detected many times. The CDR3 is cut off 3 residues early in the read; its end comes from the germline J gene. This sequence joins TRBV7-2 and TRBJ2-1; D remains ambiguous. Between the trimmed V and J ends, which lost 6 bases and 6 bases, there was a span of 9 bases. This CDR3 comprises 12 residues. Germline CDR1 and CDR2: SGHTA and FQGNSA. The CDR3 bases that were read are TGTGCCAGCAGTCCCAGTGGCAATGAG. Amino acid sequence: CASSPSGNE. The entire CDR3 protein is CASSPSGNEQFF.

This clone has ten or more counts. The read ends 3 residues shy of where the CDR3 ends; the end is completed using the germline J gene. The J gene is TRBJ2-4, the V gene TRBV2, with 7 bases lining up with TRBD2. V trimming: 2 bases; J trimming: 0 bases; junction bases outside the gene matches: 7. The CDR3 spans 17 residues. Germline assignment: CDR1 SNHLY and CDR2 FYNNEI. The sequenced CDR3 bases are TGTGCCAGCAGTGAACCCGGGGGGTTTTCAGCCAAAAACATT. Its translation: CASSEPGGFSAKNI. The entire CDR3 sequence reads CASSEPGGFSAKNIQYF.

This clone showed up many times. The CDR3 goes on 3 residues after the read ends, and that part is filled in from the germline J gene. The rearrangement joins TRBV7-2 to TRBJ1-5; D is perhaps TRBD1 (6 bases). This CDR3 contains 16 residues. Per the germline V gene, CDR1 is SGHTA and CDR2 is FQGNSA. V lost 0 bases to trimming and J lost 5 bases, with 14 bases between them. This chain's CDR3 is CASSLAGGANDQPQHF. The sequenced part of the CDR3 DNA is TGTGCCAGCAGCTTAGCGGGGGGGGCGAATGATCAGCCC. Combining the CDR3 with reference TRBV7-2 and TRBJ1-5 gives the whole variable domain GAGVSQSPSNKVTEKGKDVELRCDPISGHTALYWYRQSLGQGLEFLIYFQGNSAPDKSGLPSDRFSAERTGGSVSTLTIQRTQQEDSAVYLCASSLAGGANDQPQHFGDGTRLSIL.

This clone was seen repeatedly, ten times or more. The DNA read from the CDR3 is TGTGCCAGCAGCAACGACAGGGGCTACAATGAG. Translation: CASSNDRGYNE. The CDR3 in full is CASSNDRGYNEQFF. The genes are TRBV7-2 and TRBJ2-1; 8 nucleotides agree with TRBD1. The sequenced fragment ends 3 residues before the CDR3 boundary, so the rest is inferred from the germline J gene. J lost 3 bases, V lost 5 bases, and 3 bases had no gene match. Germline V CDR1 and CDR2: SGHTA, FQGNSA. The CDR3 is made up of 14 amino acids.

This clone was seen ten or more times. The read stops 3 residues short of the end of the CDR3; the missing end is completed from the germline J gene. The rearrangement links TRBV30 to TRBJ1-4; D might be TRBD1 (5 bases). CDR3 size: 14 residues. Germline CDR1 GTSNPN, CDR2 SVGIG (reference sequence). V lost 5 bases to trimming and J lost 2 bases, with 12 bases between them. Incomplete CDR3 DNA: TGTGCCTGGGGTCGTGGGGGGACTAATGAAAAA. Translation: CAWGRGGTNEK. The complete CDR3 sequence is CAWGRGGTNEKLFF.

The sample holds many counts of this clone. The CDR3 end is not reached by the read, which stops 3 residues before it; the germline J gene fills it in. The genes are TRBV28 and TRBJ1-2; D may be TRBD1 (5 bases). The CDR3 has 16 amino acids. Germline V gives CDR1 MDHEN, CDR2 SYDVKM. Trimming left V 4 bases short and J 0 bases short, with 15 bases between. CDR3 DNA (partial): TGTGCCAGCAGTTCGGGCAGGTGGGGCCCTAACTATGGC. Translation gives CASSSGRWGPNYG. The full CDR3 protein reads CASSSGRWGPNYGYTF.